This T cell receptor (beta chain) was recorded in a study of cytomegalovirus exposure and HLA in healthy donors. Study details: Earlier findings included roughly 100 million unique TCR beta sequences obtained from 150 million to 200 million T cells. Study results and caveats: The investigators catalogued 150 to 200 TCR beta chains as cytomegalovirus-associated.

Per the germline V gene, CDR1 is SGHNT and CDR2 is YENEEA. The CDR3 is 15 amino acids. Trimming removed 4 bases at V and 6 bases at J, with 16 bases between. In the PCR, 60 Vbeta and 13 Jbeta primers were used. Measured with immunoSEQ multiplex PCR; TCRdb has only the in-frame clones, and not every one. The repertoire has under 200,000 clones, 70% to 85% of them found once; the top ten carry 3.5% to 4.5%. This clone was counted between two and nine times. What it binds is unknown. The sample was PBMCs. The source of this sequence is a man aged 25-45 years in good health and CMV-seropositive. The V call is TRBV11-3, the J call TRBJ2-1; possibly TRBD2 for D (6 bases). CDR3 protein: CASSSGTQRGNEQFF. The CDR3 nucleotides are TGTGCCAGCAGCTCCGGGACTCAGAGGGGCAATGAGCAGTTCTTC.